A selection of T cell receptor beta chains follows, all from one sample in a study of cytomegalovirus exposure and HLA in healthy donors. Sequencing was performed with immunoSEQ multiplex PCR; in TCRdb, only in-frame clones are kept and a portion is missing. Here the sample spans more than 100,000 clones, around 79% being singletons. Sequences were obtained from PBMCs. Source of these receptors: a woman between 35 and 50 years old in good health and CMV-seronegative. CDR3s include the opening cysteine and the closing phenylalanine or tryptophan. Fields, in order: V gene, D gene, clone size, J gene, CDR3 DNA, CDR3 protein. D genes are given only for firm matches. For some rows the clone size is stated as once, few or many, or as a class when expanded; others skip it.

TRBV5-1,.,.,TRBJ1-1,TGCGCCAGCAGCTCGGGGGGCGGCACTGAAGCTTTCTTT,CASSSGGGTEAFF
TRBV5-6,TRBD2,.,TRBJ2-1,TGTGCCAGCAGCTTGGCGACGGGGGGATCCTACAATGAGCAGTTCTTC,CASSLATGGSYNEQFF
TRBV2,.,.,TRBJ1-1,TGTGCCAGCAGGACGCAGGGGAACACTGAAGCTTTCTTT,CASRTQGNTEAFF
TRBV13,.,.,TRBJ2-1,TGTGCCAGCAGCTACATCAATGAGCAGTTCTTC,CASSYINEQFF
TRBV6-5,.,.,TRBJ1-1,TGTGCCAGCAGTTACGTCCTCATTACAGGGAACACTGAAGCTTTCTTT,CASSYVLITGNTEAFF
TRBV4-3,.,few,TRBJ2-5,TGCGCCAGCAGCCGGAACAGCGGAGAGACCCAGTACTTC,CASSRNSGETQYF
TRBV7-2,TRBD1,.,TRBJ2-5,TGTGCCAGCAGCACACGGACAGGGACGGGCGAGACCCAGTACTTC,CASSTRTGTGETQYF
TRBV19,.,.,TRBJ1-1,TGTGCCAGTAGTATCGCCAGGAACACTGAAGCTTTCTTT,CASSIARNTEAFF
TRBV19,.,.,TRBJ1-3,TGTGCCAGTACCAGCTCTGGAAACACCATATATTTT,CASTSSGNTIYF
TRBV27,.,.,TRBJ2-7,TGTGCCAGCAGTTCAGAGGGTTACGAGCAGTACTTC,CASSSEGYEQYF
TRBV2,.,.,TRBJ2-7,TGTGCCAGAAATCCGACACCGAACTCCTACGAGCAGTACTTC,CARNPTPNSYEQYF
TRBV6-1,TRBD2,.,TRBJ2-3,TGTGCCAGCAGTGAGGTAGCGGGGTCTGGAGATACGCAGTATTTT,CASSEVAGSGDTQYF
TRBV11-3,.,.,TRBJ2-1,TGTGCCAGCAGCTTAGATGGGAGGAACAATGAGCAGTTCTTC,CASSLDGRNNEQFF
TRBV6-1,TRBD2,.,TRBJ2-7,TGTGCCAGCAGTGCACCAATGGGGACTACCTACGAGCAGTACTTC,CASSAPMGTTYEQYF
TRBV7-2,TRBD1,.,TRBJ2-7,TGTGCCAGCAGCTTAGGGGGACAGACCTACGAGCAGTACTTC,CASSLGGQTYEQYF
TRBV7-2,.,.,TRBJ1-1,TGTGCCAGCAGCTCAACCGGGACTGCCCATGAAGCTTTCTTT,CASSSTGTAHEAFF
TRBV5-4,TRBD2,.,TRBJ2-5,TGTGCCAGCAGCTTCTTGGCTAGCGGGGGGAAGACCCAGTACTTC,CASSFLASGGKTQYF
TRBV5-1,.,.,TRBJ1-1,TGCGCCAGCAGCTCACAGGTGGAGTCTGAAGCTTTCTTT,CASSSQVESEAFF
TRBV7-2,.,.,TRBJ1-5,TGTGCCAGCAGCTTAGACGGTCAGCCCCAGCATTTT,CASSLDGQPQHF
TRBV29-1,.,few,TRBJ2-3,TGCAGCGTTAAAGGGCCCAGCACAGATACGCAGTATTTT,CSVKGPSTDTQYF
TRBV29-1,.,.,TRBJ1-2,TGCAGCGTTGTGGTCCTGAGTATGAATCGCTACACCTTC,CSVVVLSMNRYTF
TRBV27,TRBD2,.,TRBJ2-6,TGTGCCAGCATGGGGTGGCGGGGGGGGTCTGGGGCCAACGTCCTGACTTTC,CASMGWRGGSGANVLTF
TRBV19,TRBD2,.,TRBJ2-2,TGTGCCAGTAGTCTGGGACTAGCGGCAACATGGGCCGGGGAGCTGTTTTTT,CASSLGLAATWAGELFF
TRBV19,.,.,TRBJ1-6,TGTGCCAGCCGGTCACTGAAGTTCGAGGGCTATAATTCACCCCTCCACTTT,CASRSLKFEGYNSPLHF
TRBV6-1,TRBD1,.,TRBJ2-3,TGTGCCAGCAGTGAGAGACAGGGGTTATCAGATACGCAGTATTTT,CASSERQGLSDTQYF
TRBV5-4,TRBD1,.,TRBJ2-7,TGTGCCAGCAGCCCGCCGGGACAGCTGTCCTACGAGCAGTACTTC,CASSPPGQLSYEQYF
TRBV19,.,.,TRBJ1-4,TGTGCCAGTAGTATAGCGCGAAGCGCTGAAAAACTGTTTTTT,CASSIARSAEKLFF
TRBV6-1,.,.,TRBJ2-5,TGTGCCAGCAGCCTGACAGCTTCCCAAGAGACCCAGTACTTC,CASSLTASQETQYF
TRBV5-1,.,.,TRBJ1-1,TGCGCCAGCAGCCCTAGCCAGAGAGGGAACACTGAAGCTTTCTTT,CASSPSQRGNTEAFF
TRBV12-5,TRBD1,.,TRBJ2-1,TGTGCTAGTGGTCCGGGACAGGGCAACAATGAGCAGTTCTTC,CASGPGQGNNEQFF
TRBV27,.,.,TRBJ2-1,TGTGCCAGCAGTTTGGCTAGCCCCTACAATGAGCAGTTCTTC,CASSLASPYNEQFF
TRBV6-5,.,.,TRBJ1-2,TGTGCCAGCAGTCGTCCCGGCCAGGATGGCTACACCTTC,CASSRPGQDGYTF
TRBV11-2,.,.,TRBJ2-1,TGTGCCAGCAGCTCCTCCCCCGGTGCGGGATCGAATGAGCAGTTCTTC,CASSSSPGAGSNEQFF